This note documents a single TCR beta chain sequence. Its antigen is unidentified. These gene names are mouse names. This entry is derived from a study of tissue T cells after allogeneic stem cell transplantation. Time point in this sample: mouse harvest day 14 after allogeneic transplant. The graft held 10^6 splenic CD5+ T cells and 10^7 T-cell-depleted bone marrow cells. Tissues came from B6→BALB/c major-mismatch GVHD mice at day 7 or 14. Study findings and constraints: Within patients, tissue anatomy strongly shaped TCR repertoire composition. The patient cohort was small and clinically heterogeneous, with limited sampling depth. Few T cell clones were shared across patients, but motif clusters showed tissue-specific shared signatures.

Libraries were prepared by immunoSEQ multiplex PCR; TCRdb keeps only in-frame clonotypes and omits some of them. The table includes approximately 2,800 clones, under 45% detected once. The specimen sequenced was gut tissue. This receptor was obtained from a female BALB/c mouse given C57BL/6 T cells with graft-versus-host disease after an allogeneic hematopoietic cell transplant.

The CDR3 DNA, read in part, is TGCTCCAGCAGTCCGGGACAGGGGGCAGAAACGCTGTAT. Encoded protein: CSSSPGQGAETLY. The whole CDR3 reads CSSSPGQGAETLYF. The chain carries TRBV23 and TRBJ2-3; the table's D call of TRBD1 was not tested on the DNA. The CDR3 extends 1 residue past the end of the read, so its final part is completed from the germline J gene. CDR1 KGHTA and CDR2 FQNQQP come from the germline V gene. This CDR3 region has 14 residues.